This TCR beta chain was retrieved from a study of siplizumab effects on memory and regulatory T cells. Study findings and constraints: Tregs that proliferated in siplizumab cultures did not have their suppressive function confirmed. Naive T cell populations appeared to exhibit greater diversity than memory cells and appeared to be major alloresponse contributors. Sequences below about 10^-5 frequency were poorly captured. As a result, only a minor fraction of alloreactive clones mapped to unstimulated subsets.

Assay used: immunoSEQ multiplex PCR; TCRdb lists only in-frame clones, some missing. This table holds about 120,000 clones, about 93% found once. The V gene's germline CDR1 is SGHRS and CDR2 YFSETQ. V was cut by 2 bases and J by 5 bases, with 10 bases left in between. This CDR3 is built from 13 residues. Points on this clone: The antigen is unknown. The sample holds other DNA sequences that translate to the same CDR3.

The specimen was non-Treg CD4+ T cells sorted from blood. This sequence was found in a human donor in good health. The J gene is TRBJ2-5, the V gene TRBV5-1; perhaps TRBD2 as D (5 bases). This CDR3 is CASSLSGPETQYF. DNA for the CDR3: TGCGCCAGCAGCTTAAGCGGCCCGGAGACCCAGTACTTC.